This T cell receptor beta chain was recovered during a study of T cells after yellow fever vaccination. Looked up from germline, CDR1 is DFQATT and CDR2 is SNEGSKA (reference sequence). The CDR3 consists of 16 residues. With V trimmed by 5 bases and J by 8 bases, 15 bases remained unmatched. This clonotype was counted many times. TCRdb redid the calling of the 5' RACE reads with MiXCR, one entry per CDR3 protein. In the table there are 240,000 or so distinct CDR3 sequences, less than 8.5% of which are singletons. The source of this sequence is a man aged 30 to 39 who received the YFV17D yellow fever vaccine. The chain carries TRBV20-1 and TRBJ2-1; 10 nucleotides line up with TRBD2. The input for sequencing was CD4+ T cells sorted from PBMCs, taken 15 days after the yellow fever booster vaccination. CDR3 DNA sequence: TGCAGTGCTTCCGGGGCTAGCGGGAGATCGGGGCATGAGCAGTTCTTC. Its translation: CSASGASGRSGHEQFF.